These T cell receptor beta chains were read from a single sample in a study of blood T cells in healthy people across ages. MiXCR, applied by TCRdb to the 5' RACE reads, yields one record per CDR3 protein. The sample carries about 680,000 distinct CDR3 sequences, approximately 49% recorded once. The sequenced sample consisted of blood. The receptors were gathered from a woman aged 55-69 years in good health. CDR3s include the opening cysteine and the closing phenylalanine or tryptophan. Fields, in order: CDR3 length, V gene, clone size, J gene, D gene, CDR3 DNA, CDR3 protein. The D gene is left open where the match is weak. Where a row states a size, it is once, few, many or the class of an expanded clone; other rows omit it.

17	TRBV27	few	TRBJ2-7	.	TGTGCCAGCAGTTTATCCAGGGGGGCGAGTTCATTTTACGAGCAGTACTTC	CASSLSRGASSFYEQYF
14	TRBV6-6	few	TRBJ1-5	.	TGTGCCAGCAGCCGCGACCGGTACAATCAGCCCCAGCATTTT	CASSRDRYNQPQHF
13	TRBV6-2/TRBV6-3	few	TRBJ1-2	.	TGTGCCAGCAGTTACAGGTTGGGCTATGGCTACACCTTC	CASSYRLGYGYTF
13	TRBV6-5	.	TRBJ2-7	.	TGTGCCAGCGGTTACGGAAGCCGGTACGAGCAGTACTTC	CASGYGSRYEQYF
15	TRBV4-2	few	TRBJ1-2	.	TGTGCCAGCAGCCAAGTGGGGGCAGGGGCCTATGGCTACACCTTC	CASSQVGAGAYGYTF
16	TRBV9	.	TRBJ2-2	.	TGTGCCAGCAGCGTAGTAGAGGGAATGGGTACCGGGGAGCTGTTTTTT	CASSVVEGMGTGELFF
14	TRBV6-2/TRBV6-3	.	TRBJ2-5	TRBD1	TGTGCCAGCAGTTACGACAGGGACCAAGAGACCCAGTACTTC	CASSYDRDQETQYF
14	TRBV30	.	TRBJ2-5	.	TGTGCCTGGAGTGTACTCGGGCTCCTGGAGACCCAGTACTTC	CAWSVLGLLETQYF
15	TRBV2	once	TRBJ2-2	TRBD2	TGTGCCAGCAGGAGACTAGCGGGAGGCACCGGGGAGCTGTTTTTT	CASRRLAGGTGELFF
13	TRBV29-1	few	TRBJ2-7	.	TGCAGCGTTGGGGGGCAGATGTCCTACGAGCAGTACTTC	CSVGGQMSYEQYF
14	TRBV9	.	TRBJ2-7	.	TGTGCCAGCAGCGTAGATGAATCCAGGTCCGAGCAGTACTTC	CASSVDESRSEQYF
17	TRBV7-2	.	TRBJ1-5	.	TGTGCCAGCAGCCTATCCAGCTCTCCCGGGAGCCATCAGCCCCAGCATTTT	CASSLSSSPGSHQPQHF
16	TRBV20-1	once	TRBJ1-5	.	TGCAGTGCTAGAGATCCCGGGACCCCACTTAATCAGCCCCAGCATTTT	CSARDPGTPLNQPQHF
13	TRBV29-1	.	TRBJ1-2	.	TGCAGCGTTCTGATAACAGGGAACTATGGCTACACCTTC	CSVLITGNYGYTF
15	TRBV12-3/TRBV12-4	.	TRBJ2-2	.	TGTGCCAGCATTAGGGGGAAAACAGGGATCGGGGAGCTGTTTTTT	CASIRGKTGIGELFF
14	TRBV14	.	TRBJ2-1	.	TGTGCCAGCAGCCCCCAGGCAAAGGGCAAGGAGCAGTTCTTC	CASSPQAKGKEQFF
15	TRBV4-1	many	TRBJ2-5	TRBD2	TGCGCCAGCAGCCAAGGACTAGCGGGAGTTGAGACCCAGTACTTC	CASSQGLAGVETQYF
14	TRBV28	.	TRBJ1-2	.	TGTGCCAGCAGTTTATCCGGCGTCCTCTATGGCTACACCTTC	CASSLSGVLYGYTF
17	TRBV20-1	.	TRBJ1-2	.	TGCAGTGCTTTGAATGGGGCAGACGGCCCGGGTCTCTATGGCTACACCTTC	CSALNGADGPGLYGYTF
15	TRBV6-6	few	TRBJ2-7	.	TGTGCCAGCAGTGCCCCATCCCAGGGGACCTACGAGCAGTACTTC	CASSAPSQGTYEQYF
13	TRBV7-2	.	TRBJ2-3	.	TGTGCCAGCAGCGAGACCCAGGGAAGATCGCAGTATTTT	CASSETQGRSQYF
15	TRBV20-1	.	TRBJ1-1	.	TGCAGTGCTAGAGCCTCCCCAGGGGCTAACACTGAAGCTTTCTTT	CSARASPGANTEAFF
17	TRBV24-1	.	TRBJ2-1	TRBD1	TGTGCCACCAGTGACAAGACAGGGGGTAGCTCCTACAATGAGCAGTTCTTC	CATSDKTGGSSYNEQFF
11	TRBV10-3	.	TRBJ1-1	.	TGTGCCATCAGCCGGAACACTGAAGCTTTCTTT	CAISRNTEAFF
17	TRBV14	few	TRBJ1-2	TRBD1	TGTGCCAGCAGCCAACTACCGGGACAGGGCCGACCCCATGGCTACACCTTC	CASSQLPGQGRPHGYTF
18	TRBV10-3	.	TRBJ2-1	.	TGTGCCATCAGTGATTCTGGCCGCCAGGGGGGCTCCTACAATGAGCAGTTCTTC	CAISDSGRQGGSYNEQFF
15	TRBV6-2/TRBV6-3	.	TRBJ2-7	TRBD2	TGTGCCAGCAGTAATCGACTAGCGGGATCTTACGAGCAGTACTTC	CASSNRLAGSYEQYF
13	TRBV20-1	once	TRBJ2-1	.	TGCAGTGAGGGGGGGAGGGCGAACAATGAGCAGTTCTTC	CSEGGRANNEQFF
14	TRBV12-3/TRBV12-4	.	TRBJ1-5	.	TGTGCCAGCAGGAACGGGGACGGCAATCAGCCCCAGCATTTT	CASRNGDGNQPQHF
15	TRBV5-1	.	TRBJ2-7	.	TGCGCCAGCAGGAGAGACACAGGGCAAGGCGGCGAGCAGTACTTC	CASRRDTGQGGEQYF
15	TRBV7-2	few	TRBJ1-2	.	TGTGCCAGCAGCTTAGACGGGACCGTGTTATATGGCTACACCTTC	CASSLDGTVLYGYTF
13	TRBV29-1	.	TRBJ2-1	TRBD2	TGCAGCGTCCAGACTAGCGCCCACAATGAGCAGTTCTTC	CSVQTSAHNEQFF
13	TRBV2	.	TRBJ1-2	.	TGTGCCAGCAGTGAAGGGCCGGGCTATGGCTACACCTTC	CASSEGPGYGYTF
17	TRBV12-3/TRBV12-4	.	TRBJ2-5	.	TGTGCCAGCAGTTTAGTTTTCGGGGACAGTAGGCCTCGGGAGCAGTACTTC	CASSLVFGDSRPREQYF
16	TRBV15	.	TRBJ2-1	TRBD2	TGTGCCACCAGCAGAGGCTCCGGACTAGCGGGCAATGAGCAGTTCTTC	CATSRGSGLAGNEQFF
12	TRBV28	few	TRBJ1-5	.	TGTGCCAGCAGTTTAGGGCGATTGCTCCAGCATTTT	CASSLGRLLQHF
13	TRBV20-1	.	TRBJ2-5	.	TGCAGTGCTGATCCGGGAACCCAAGAGACCCAGTACTTC	CSADPGTQETQYF
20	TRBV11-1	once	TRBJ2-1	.	TGTGCCAGCAGCTTAGCCACGGCCCCTGGTGGGATCTACCGTTACAATGAGCAGTTCTTC	CASSLATAPGGIYRYNEQFF
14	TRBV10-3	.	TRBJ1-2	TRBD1	TGTGCCTCAGAAACAGGGGGCTCCCTACATGGCTACACCTTC	CASETGGSLHGYTF
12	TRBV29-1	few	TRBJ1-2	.	TGCAGCACTGAAGGGGAAGGTGATGGCTACACCTTC	CSTEGEGDGYTF
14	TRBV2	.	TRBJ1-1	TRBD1	TGTGCCAGCACCCGGGACAGTGCTGGCACTGAAGCTTTCTTT	CASTRDSAGTEAFF
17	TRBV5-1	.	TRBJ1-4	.	TGCGCCAGCAGCTTGGCCCCGGGGGGGTCAACTAATGAAAAACTGTTTTTT	CASSLAPGGSTNEKLFF